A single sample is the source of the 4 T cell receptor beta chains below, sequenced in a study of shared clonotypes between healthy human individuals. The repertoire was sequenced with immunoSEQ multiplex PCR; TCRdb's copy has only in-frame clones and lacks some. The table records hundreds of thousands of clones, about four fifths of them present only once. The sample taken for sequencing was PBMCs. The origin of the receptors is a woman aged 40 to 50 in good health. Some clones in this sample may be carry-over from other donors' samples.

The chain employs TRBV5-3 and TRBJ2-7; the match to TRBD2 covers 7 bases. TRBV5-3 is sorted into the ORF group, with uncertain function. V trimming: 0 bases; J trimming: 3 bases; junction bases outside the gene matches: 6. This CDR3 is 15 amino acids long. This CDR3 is CARSLGGGRDYEQYF. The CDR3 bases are TGTGCCAGAAGCTTGGGCGGGGGAAGAGACTACGAGCAGTACTTC.

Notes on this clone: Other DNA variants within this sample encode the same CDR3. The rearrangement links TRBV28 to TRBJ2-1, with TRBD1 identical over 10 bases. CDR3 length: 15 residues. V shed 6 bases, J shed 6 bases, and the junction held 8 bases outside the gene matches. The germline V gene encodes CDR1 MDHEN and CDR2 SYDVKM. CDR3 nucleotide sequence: TGTGCCAGCAGCCCCCGGGACAGGGGATTCAATGAGCAGTTCTTC. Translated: CASSPRDRGFNEQFF.

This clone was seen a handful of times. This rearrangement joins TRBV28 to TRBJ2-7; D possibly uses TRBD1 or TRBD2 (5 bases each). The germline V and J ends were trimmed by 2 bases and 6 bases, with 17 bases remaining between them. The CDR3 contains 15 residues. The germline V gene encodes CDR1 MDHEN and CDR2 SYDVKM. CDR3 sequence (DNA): TGTGCCAGCAGTTTACCCGGGGATCAGGGTGGCGAGCAGTACTTC. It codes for CASSLPGDQGGEQYF.

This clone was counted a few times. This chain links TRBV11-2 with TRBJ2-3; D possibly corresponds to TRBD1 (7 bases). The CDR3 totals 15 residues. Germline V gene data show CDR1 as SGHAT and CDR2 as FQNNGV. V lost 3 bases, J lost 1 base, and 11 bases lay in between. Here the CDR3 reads CASSFQGGGTDTQYF. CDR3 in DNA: TGTGCCAGCAGCTTTCAGGGGGGCGGCACAGATACGCAGTATTTT.